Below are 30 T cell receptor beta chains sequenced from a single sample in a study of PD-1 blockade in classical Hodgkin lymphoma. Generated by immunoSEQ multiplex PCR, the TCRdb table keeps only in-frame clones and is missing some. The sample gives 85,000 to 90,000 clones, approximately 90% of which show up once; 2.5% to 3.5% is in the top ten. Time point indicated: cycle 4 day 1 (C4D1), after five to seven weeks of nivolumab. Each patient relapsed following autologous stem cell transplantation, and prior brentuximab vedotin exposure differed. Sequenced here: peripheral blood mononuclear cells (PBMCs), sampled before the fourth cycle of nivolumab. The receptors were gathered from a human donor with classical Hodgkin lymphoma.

CDR3 coding DNA: TGTGCCAGCAGGCCGACCGCAGGGCGCAATCAGCCCCAGCATTTT. It specifies CASRPTAGRNQPQHF. The chain recombines TRBV6-6 with TRBJ1-5, with a weak D call TRBD1 (5 bases). Germline CDR1 is MNHNY and CDR2 is SVGAGI (reference sequence). The ends were cut back, 6 bases at V and 2 bases at J, with 14 bases in the middle. The CDR3 length is 15 residues.

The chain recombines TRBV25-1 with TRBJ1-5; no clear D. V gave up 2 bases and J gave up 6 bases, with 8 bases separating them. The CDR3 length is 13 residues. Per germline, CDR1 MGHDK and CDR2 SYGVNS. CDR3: CASSEEISQPQHF. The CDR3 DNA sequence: TGTGCCAGCAGTGAAGAAATCAGTCAGCCCCAGCATTTT.

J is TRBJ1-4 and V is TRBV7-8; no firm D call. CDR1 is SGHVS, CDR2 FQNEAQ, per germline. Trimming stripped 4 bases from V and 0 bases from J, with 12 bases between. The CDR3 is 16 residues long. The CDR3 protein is CASSWRTPATNEKLFF. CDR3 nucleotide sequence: TGTGCCAGCAGCTGGCGAACCCCCGCAACTAATGAAAAACTGTTTTTT.

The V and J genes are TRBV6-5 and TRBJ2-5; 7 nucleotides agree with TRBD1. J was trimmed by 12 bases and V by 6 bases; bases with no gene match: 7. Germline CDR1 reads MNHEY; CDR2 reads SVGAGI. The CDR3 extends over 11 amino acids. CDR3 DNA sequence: TGTGCCAGCAGACAAGGACAGGTGAAGTACTTC. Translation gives CASRQGQVKYF.

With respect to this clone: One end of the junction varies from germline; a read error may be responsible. CDR3 sequence: CSVQELWTSGAGGIDTQYF. The CDR3 DNA reads TGCAGCGTTCAAGAGTTATGGACTAGCGGGGCAGGTGGGATAGATACGCAGTATTTT. J is TRBJ2-3 and V is TRBV29-1; 12 bases agree with TRBD2. Germline V gives CDR1 SQVTM, CDR2 ANQGSEA. This CDR3 comprises 19 residues.

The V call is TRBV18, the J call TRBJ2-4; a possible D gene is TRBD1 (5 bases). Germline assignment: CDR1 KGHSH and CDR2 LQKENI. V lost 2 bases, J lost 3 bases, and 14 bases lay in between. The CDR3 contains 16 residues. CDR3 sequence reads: CASSPIEGAVKNIQYF. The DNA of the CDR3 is TGTGCCAGCTCACCAATCGAAGGGGCTGTCAAAAACATTCAGTACTTC.

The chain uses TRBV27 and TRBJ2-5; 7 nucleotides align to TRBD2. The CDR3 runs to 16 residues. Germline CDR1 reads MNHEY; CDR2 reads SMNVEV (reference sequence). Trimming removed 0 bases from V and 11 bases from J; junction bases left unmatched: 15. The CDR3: CASSLSSGTEGREQYF. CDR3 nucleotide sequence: TGTGCCAGCAGTTTATCATCCGGCACGGAGGGGAGGGAGCAGTACTTC.

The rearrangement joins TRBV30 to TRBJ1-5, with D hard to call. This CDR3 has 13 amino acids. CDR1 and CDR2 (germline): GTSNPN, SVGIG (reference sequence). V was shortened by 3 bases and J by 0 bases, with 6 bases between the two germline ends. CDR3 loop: CAWRGGSNQPQHF. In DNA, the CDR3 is TGTGCCTGGAGGGGAGGTAGCAATCAGCCCCAGCATTTT. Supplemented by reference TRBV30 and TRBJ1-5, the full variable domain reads SQTIHQWPATLVQPVGSPLSLECTVEGTSNPNLYWYRQAAGRGLQLLFYSVGIGQISSEVPQNLSASRPQDRQFILSSKKLLLSDSGFYLCAWRGGSNQPQHFGDGTRLSIL.

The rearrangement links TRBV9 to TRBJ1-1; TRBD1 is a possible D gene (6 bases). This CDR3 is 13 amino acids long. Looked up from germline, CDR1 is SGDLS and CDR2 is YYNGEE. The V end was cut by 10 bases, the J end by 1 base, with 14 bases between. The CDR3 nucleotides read TGTGCCGGGGGCTCTGGTCCGAACACTGAAGCTTTCTTT. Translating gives CAGGSGPNTEAFF.

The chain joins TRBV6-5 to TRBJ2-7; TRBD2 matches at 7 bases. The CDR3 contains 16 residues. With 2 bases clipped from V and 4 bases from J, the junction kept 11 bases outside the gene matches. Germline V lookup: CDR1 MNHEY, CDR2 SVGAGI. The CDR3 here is CASSYDSGGMSYEQYF. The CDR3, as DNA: TGTGCCAGCAGTTACGATTCGGGGGGAATGTCTTACGAGCAGTACTTC.

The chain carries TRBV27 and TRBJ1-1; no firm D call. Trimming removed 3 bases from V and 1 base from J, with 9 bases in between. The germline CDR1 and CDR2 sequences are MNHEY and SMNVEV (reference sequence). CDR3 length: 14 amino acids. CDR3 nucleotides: TGTGCCAGCAGTTTGTCGGCAACGAACACTGAAGCTTTCTTT. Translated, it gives CASSLSATNTEAFF.

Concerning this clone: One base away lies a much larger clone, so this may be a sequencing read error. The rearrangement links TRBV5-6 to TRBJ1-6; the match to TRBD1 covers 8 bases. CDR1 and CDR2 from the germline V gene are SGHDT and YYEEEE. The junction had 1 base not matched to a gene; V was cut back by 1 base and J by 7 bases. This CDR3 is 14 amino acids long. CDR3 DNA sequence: TGTGCCAGCAGCTTGACAGGGGGGAATTCACCCCTCCACTTT. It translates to CASSLTGGNSPLHF. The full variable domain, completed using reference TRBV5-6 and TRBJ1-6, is DAGVTQSPTHLIKTRGQQVTLRCSPKSGHDTVSWYQQALGQGPQFIFQYYEEEERQRGNFPDRFSGHQFPNYSSELNVNALLLGDSALYLCASSLTGGNSPLHFGNGTRLTVT.

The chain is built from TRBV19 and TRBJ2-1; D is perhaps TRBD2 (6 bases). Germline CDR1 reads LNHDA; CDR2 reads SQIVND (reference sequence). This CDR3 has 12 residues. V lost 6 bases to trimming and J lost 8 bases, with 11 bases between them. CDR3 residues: CASRSWGDEQFF. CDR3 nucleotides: TGTGCCAGTAGATCCTGGGGGGATGAGCAGTTCTTC.

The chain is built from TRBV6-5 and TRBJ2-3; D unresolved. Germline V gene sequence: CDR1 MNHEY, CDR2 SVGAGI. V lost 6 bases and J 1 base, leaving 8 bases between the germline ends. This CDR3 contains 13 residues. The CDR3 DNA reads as TGTGCCAGCAGCCACCTTCGCACAGATACGCAGTATTTT. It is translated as CASSHLRTDTQYF.

CDR3 protein: CASSPTGRYTEAFF. CDR3 in DNA: TGTGCCAGCAGCCCGACTGGGAGATACACTGAAGCTTTCTTT. V is TRBV9 and J is TRBJ1-1; no definite D call. V was pared by 4 bases and J by 3 bases, with 13 bases between. Germline values: CDR1 SGDLS, CDR2 YYNGEE. This CDR3 contains 14 residues.

CDR3 sequence: CATSRDYGYEQYF. DNA for the CDR3: TGTGCCACCAGCAGAGATTACGGGTACGAGCAGTACTTC. This chain joins TRBV15 and TRBJ2-7; D is uncertain. This CDR3 spans 13 amino acids. V was cut by 0 bases and J by 4 bases, with 7 bases left in between. Germline V gene lookup returns CDR1 LNHNV and CDR2 YYDKDF (reference sequence).

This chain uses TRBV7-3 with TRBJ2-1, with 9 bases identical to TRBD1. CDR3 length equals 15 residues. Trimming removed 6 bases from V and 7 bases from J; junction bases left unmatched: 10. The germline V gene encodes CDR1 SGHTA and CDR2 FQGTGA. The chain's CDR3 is CASSSDRGERNEQFF. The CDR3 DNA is TGTGCCAGCAGTTCCGACAGGGGGGAGAGGAATGAGCAGTTCTTC. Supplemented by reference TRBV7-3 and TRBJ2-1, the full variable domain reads GAGVSQTPSNKVTEKGKYVELRCDPISGHTALYWYRQSLGQGPEFLIYFQGTGAADDSGLPNDRFFAVRPEGSVSTLKIQRTERGDSAVYLCASSSDRGERNEQFFGPGTRLTVL.

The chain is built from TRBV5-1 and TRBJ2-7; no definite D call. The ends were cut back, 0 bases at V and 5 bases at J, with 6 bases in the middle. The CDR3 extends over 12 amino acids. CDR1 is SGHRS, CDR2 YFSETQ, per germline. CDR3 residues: CASSLAGNEQYF. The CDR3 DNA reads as TGCGCCAGCAGCTTGGCTGGGAACGAGCAGTACTTC.

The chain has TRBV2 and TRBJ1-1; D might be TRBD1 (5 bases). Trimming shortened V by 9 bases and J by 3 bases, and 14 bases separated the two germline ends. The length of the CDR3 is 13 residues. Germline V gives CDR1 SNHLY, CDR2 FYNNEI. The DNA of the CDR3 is TGTGCCAGAGGGGCAGGGTTGGACACTGAAGCTTTCTTT. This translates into CARGAGLDTEAFF.

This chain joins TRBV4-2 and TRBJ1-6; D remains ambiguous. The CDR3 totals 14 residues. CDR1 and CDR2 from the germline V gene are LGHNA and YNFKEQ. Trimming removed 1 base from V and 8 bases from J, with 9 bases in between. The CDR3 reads CASSQVGRDSPLHF. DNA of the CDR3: TGTGCCAGCAGCCAAGTTGGACGGGATTCACCCCTCCACTTT.

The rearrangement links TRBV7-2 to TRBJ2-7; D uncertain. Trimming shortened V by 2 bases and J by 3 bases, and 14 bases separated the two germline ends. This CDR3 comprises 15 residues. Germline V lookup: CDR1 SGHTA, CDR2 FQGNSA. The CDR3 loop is CASSLTPQSIYEQYF. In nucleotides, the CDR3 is TGTGCCAGCAGCTTAACCCCCCAGAGCATCTACGAGCAGTACTTC.

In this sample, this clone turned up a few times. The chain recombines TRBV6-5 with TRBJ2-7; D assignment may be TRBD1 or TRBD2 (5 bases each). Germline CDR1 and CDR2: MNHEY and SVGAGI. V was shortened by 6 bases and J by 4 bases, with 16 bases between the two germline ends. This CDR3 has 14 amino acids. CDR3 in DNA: TGTGCCAGCAGCCACGGAGAGGGACCTTACGAGCAGTACTTC. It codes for CASSHGEGPYEQYF.

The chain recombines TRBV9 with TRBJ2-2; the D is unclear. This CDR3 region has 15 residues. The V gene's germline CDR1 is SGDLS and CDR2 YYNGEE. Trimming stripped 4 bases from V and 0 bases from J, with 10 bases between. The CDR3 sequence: CASSSLLANTGELFF. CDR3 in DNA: TGTGCCAGCAGCTCGCTTCTAGCGAACACCGGGGAGCTGTTTTTT.

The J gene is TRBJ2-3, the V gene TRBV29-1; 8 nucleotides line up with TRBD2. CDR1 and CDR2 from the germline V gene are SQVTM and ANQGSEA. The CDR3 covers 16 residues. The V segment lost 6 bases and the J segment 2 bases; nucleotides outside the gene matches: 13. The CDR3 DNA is TGCAGCGTCGGTAGCGGGGAACAACTCCTCACAGATACGCAGTATTTT. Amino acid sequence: CSVGSGEQLLTDTQYF.

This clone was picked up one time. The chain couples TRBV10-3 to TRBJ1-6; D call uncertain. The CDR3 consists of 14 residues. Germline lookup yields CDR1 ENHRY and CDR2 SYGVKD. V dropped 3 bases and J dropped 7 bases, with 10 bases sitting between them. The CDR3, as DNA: TGTGCCATCAGTGAAAAGGGAGGCAATTCACCCCTCCACTTT. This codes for CAISEKGGNSPLHF.

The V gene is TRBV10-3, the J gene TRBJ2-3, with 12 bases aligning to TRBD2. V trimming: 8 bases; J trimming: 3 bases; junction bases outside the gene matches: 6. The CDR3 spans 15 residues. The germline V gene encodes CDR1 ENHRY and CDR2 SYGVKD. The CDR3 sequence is CAISLAGGPTDTQYF. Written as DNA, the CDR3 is TGTGCCATCTCCCTAGCGGGGGGGCCAACAGATACGCAGTATTTT.

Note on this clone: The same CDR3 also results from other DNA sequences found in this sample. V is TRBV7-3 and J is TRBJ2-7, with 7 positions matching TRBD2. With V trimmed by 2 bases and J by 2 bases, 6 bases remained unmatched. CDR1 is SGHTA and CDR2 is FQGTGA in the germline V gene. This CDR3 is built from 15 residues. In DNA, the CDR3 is TGTGCCAGCAGCTTATTGGGCGGGGGTGCCTACGAGCAGTACTTC. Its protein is CASSLLGGGAYEQYF.

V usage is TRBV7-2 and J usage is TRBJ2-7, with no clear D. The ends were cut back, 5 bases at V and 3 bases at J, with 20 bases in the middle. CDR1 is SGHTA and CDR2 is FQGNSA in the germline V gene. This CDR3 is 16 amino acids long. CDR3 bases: TGTGCCAGCAGCGCCCTGTGGCGCGCAAATAACTACGAGCAGTACTTC. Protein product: CASSALWRANNYEQYF.

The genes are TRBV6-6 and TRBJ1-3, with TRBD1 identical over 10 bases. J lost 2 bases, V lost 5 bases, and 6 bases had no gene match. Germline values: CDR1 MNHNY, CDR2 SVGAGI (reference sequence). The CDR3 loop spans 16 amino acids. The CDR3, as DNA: TGTGCCAGCAGTGGAACGGGACAGGGGACTGGAAACACCATATATTTT. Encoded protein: CASSGTGQGTGNTIYF.

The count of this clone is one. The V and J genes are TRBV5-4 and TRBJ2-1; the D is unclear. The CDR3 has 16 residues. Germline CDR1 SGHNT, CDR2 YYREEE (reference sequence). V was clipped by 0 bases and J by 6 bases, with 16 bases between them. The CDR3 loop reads CASSLDVRSASNEQFF. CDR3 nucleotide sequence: TGTGCCAGCAGCTTGGACGTTAGGAGTGCCTCCAATGAGCAGTTCTTC.